The 8 T cell receptor beta chains reported below all come from one sample, sequenced in a study of shared clonotypes between healthy human individuals. Libraries were prepared by immunoSEQ multiplex PCR; TCRdb keeps only in-frame clonotypes and omits some of them. The data hold about 2 million clones, with approximately 95% observed a single time. The sample taken for sequencing was naive CD4+ T cells sorted from blood. The sample's subset: CD45RA+ positively selected. All receptors derive from a man aged 18 to 30 in good health.

V usage is TRBV6-5 and J usage is TRBJ1-6; 9 bases match TRBD1. CDR1 is MNHEY and CDR2 is SVGAGI in the germline V gene. This CDR3 is 14 amino acids long. V lost 6 bases and J lost 9; bases outside the gene matches: 6. The CDR3 DNA is TGTGCCAGCAGCCAGACAGGGGGTAGTTCACCCCTCCACTTT. Its translation: CASSQTGGSSPLHF.

This clone appeared once. The chain is built from TRBV28 and TRBJ1-2, with D tentatively TRBD1 (6 bases). The CDR3 loop spans 13 amino acids. The V end was cut by 4 bases, the J end by 5 bases, with 11 bases between. CDR1 and CDR2 from the germline V gene are MDHEN and SYDVKM. The CDR3 coding sequence is TGTGCCAGCAGTTGGCAGGGGTTTTATGGCTACACCTTC. Its protein product is CASSWQGFYGYTF.

The chain carries TRBV4-1 and TRBJ1-2; no definite D call. The V end was cut by 0 bases, the J end by 8 bases, with 7 bases between. Looked up from germline, CDR1 is MGHRA and CDR2 is YSYEKL. The CDR3 contains 12 residues. In nucleotides, the CDR3 is TGCGCCAGCAGCCAAGATCTGATCGGCTACACCTTC. Translation: CASSQDLIGYTF.

The V call is TRBV5-6, the J call TRBJ1-2, with D possibly matching TRBD1 (5 bases). The CDR3 is made up of 17 amino acids. Trimming removed 0 bases from V and 0 bases from J, with 15 bases in between. Germline CDR1 SGHDT, CDR2 YYEEEE. CDR3 nucleotides: TGTGCCAGCAGCTTGGTGGGACCACCCGAAACTAACTATGGCTACACCTTC. Translating it yields CASSLVGPPETNYGYTF. Based on the CDR3 plus reference TRBV5-6 and TRBJ1-2, the full variable domain is DAGVTQSPTHLIKTRGQQVTLRCSPKSGHDTVSWYQQALGQGPQFIFQYYEEEERQRGNFPDRFSGHQFPNYSSELNVNALLLGDSALYLCASSLVGPPETNYGYTFGSGTRLTVV.

This chain uses TRBV30 with TRBJ1-2, with D unresolved. Between the trimmed V and J ends, which lost 3 bases and 6 bases, there was a span of 8 bases. Germline CDR1 GTSNPN, CDR2 SVGIG (reference sequence). The CDR3 runs to 11 residues. In DNA form, the CDR3 reads TGTGCCTGGAGGCCCCCCAATGGCTACACCTTC. It specifies CAWRPPNGYTF.

The rearrangement uses TRBV10-3 and TRBJ1-2; D gene uncertain. The CDR3 spans 13 residues. V was cut by 10 bases and J by 6 bases, with 18 bases left in between. Germline-derived CDR1 and CDR2 are ENHRY and SYGVKD. CDR3: CATDPGQSDGYTF. CDR3 coding DNA: TGTGCCACAGACCCCGGCCAGAGCGATGGCTACACCTTC.

This chain links TRBV11-1 with TRBJ1-4, with TRBD1 matching 7 bases. Germline CDR1 reads SGHAT; CDR2 reads FQDESV (reference sequence). The J segment lost 7 bases and the V segment lost 6 bases, leaving 8 bases of the junction unmatched. This CDR3 is built from 14 residues. The CDR3 DNA is TGTGCCAGCAGGAACAGGGGAAATGGTGAAAAACTGTTTTTT. The encoded protein is CASRNRGNGEKLFF. Filled out from reference TRBV11-1 and TRBJ1-4, the complete variable domain reads EAEVAQSPRYKITEKSQAVAFWCDPISGHATLYWYRQILGQGPELLVQFQDESVVDDSQLPKDRFSAERLKGVDSTLKIQPAELGDSAMYLCASRNRGNGEKLFFGSGTQLSVL.

The V and J genes are TRBV6-6 and TRBJ2-7; D uncertain. Between the trimmed V and J ends, which lost 7 bases and 3 bases, there was a span of 7 bases. Germline CDR1 and CDR2: MNHNY and SVGAGI (reference sequence). The CDR3 length is 11 residues. This CDR3 reads CASMKGYEQYF. CDR3 nucleotides: TGTGCCAGCATGAAGGGCTACGAGCAGTACTTC.